The entry below gives a single T cell receptor beta chain sequence along with its context. Its antigen is not yet known. Qualities for individual bases were not recorded, and no much larger clone is one base off. The data are from a study of cytomegalovirus exposure and HLA in healthy donors (dated by TCRdb to the late 2010s). About the study as a whole: A later analysis indicated that the 90 to 150 validation repertoires were generated on the platform also employed for the approximately 690 repertoires of the first cohort. The study aimed to test whether signatures of past pathogen exposure could be identified by cataloging public T cell receptors. Besides the first cohort of hundreds of subjects, a separate validation cohort made up of roughly 120 different subjects was used. The study combined high-throughput TCR immunosequencing, statistical association of individual TCRs with disease status, and machine learning to predict cytomegalovirus infection status. Study-level results and caveats: Most TCR sequences were observed very rarely across donors, whereas some public TCRs were present in many individuals. Cytomegalovirus status was reported to be diagnosed by the classifier with high specificity and sensitivity in both the original and validation cohorts. The study listed 150 to 200 TCR beta chains as associated with cytomegalovirus. The authors suggested that the approach could potentially be extended to other disease states and immunological phenotypes. A later analysis found that TCRs clustered in the first cohort also tended to co-occur in the 110 or so validation repertoires, with 94% of cluster scores above 0. A later analysis had no HLA typing for the validation cohort, so co-occurrence there was scored across all 110 or so repertoires. In vitro tests confirmed that three of the cytomegalovirus-associated TCR beta chains recognize cytomegalovirus antigens.

Sequences MGHRA (CDR1) and YSYEKL (CDR2) are obtained from the germline V gene. V ends up 0 bases short and J 4 bases short, with an unmatched junction base count of 11. Including the terminal cysteine and phenylalanine, the CDR3 comprises 18 residues. The DNA shown is the 54-base CDR3, in frame from base 1. The method behind the library was the immunoSEQ multiplex PCR assay. On the authors' methods: A statistical classification framework was developed to diagnose cytomegalovirus status using the catalog of TCR beta chain sequences. TCRdb took over this immuneACCESS table, retaining in-frame rearrangements with V and J assigned. Such tables are incomplete; in checked studies, under half of the missing clones stem from an unresolved V gene, and the remainder is unexplained. V and J calls and clone size are as listed in that table; D and trimming were resolved from the DNA. The table for this sample lists about 160,000 clones; roughly 89% of them were counted only once. The biggest ten clones account for around 3% of the sample.

The donors were included in the validation cohort of over a hundred subjects, a group kept apart from the approximately 700-subject first cohort. The clonotype comes from a woman aged 18-30 years in good health and CMV-seropositive. Sequencing used PBMCs. The chain was built from TRBV4-1 and TRBJ2-1; a stretch of 8 junction bases matches TRBD2. The sequence in DNA is TGCGCCAGCAGCCAAGATGGGGTAGCGGGGACCTATTACAATGAGCAGTTCTTC. Translated, it gives CASSQDGVAGTYYNEQFF.